This T cell receptor (beta chain) emerged from a study of beta chain features in type 1 diabetes. Study conclusions and caveats: The study found moderately but significantly shorter TCRB CDR3s in all four CD4+ subsets of Type 1 diabetes patients. The analysis here could not establish whether HLA type shapes TCRB rearrangement.

Ten or more counts support this clone. Its target is not known. It was via CD45RO/CCR7/CD25/CD127/CD95/CD27 that CD4+ naive, central memory, regulatory and stem cell-like memory cells were sorted. Germline V gene data show CDR1 as LNHDA and CDR2 as SQIVND (reference sequence). The CDR3 consists of 14 residues. V gave up 3 bases and J gave up 5 bases; unmatched junction bases: 3. Every bit of the isolated RNA underwent reverse transcription, so sequencing read expressed TCRB transcripts. Sequencing used immunoSEQ multiplex PCR; TCRdb keeps in-frame clones, though not all of them. The repertoire has around 170,000 clones, roughly 9% of them found once; the top ten carry around 0.7%.

Sequenced material: central memory CD4+ T cells from blood. The chain joins TRBV19 to TRBJ1-1; the match to TRBD1 covers 10 bases. The receptor was derived from a woman aged 25-40 years with type 1 diabetes. CDR3 coding DNA: TGTGCCAGTAGTATGGACAGGGGGAGAACTGAAGCTTTCTTT. Its translation: CASSMDRGRTEAFF.